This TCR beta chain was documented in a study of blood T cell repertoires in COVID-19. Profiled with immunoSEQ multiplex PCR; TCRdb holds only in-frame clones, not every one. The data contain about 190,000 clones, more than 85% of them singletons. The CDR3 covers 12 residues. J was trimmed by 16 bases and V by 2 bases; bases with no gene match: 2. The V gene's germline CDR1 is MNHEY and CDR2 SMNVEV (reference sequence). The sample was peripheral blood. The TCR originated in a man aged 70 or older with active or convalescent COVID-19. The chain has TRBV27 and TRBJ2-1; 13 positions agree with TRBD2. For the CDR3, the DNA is TGTGCCAGCAGTTTAATGGGACTAGCGGGATTCTTC. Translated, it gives CASSLMGLAGFF.